The clone carrying this T cell receptor (beta chain) came up once. The target antigen is unknown. These data are taken from a study of T cell responses to AZD1222 COVID-19 vaccine. Study-wide findings and caveats: Repertoires in all cases were sampled only once the peak T cell response had passed.

The table came from immunoSEQ multiplex PCR; TCRdb's copy has only in-frame clones and leaves some out. The sample includes approximately 110,000 clones, around 94% seen only once; the top ten take under 2.5%. The V gene's germline CDR1 is SGHVS and CDR2 FNYEAQ. CDR3 size: 15 residues. Between the trimmed V and J ends, which lost 5 bases and 7 bases, there was a span of 21 bases. The sequencing used peripheral blood, collected on day 0 of AZD1222 vaccination. The V call is TRBV7-6, the J call TRBJ2-7; possible D gene TRBD1, 6 bases. The receptor comes from an adult in good health. The CDR3: CASSPPGTNLREQYF. In nucleotides, the CDR3 is TGTGCCAGCAGCCCGCCGGGGACAAATCTACGAGAGCAGTACTTC.